This entry features one TCR beta chain sequence. This CDR3 comprises 12 residues. CDR1 and CDR2 (germline): SQVTM, ANQGSEA. With 5 bases clipped from V and 6 bases from J, the junction kept 6 bases outside the gene matches. The assay was immunoSEQ multiplex PCR, and TCRdb's table has in-frame clones only and misses some. This sample has around 60,000 clones, with around 80% found just once. The data derive from a study of T cells in tumors after PD-1 blockade. Whole-study context: Prior checkpoint blockade, systemic immunosuppressant use, or anti-cancer therapy within 4 weeks excluded patients. Daily vismodegib 150 mg continued in a subset of anti-PD-1-treated patients. Patients received pembrolizumab 200 mg every 3 weeks or cemiplimab 350 mg every 2 weeks.

This sequence joins TRBV29-1 and TRBJ1-1, with TRBD1 matching 7 bases. The input for sequencing was PBMCs, taken before anti-PD-1 treatment. The TCR was taken from a human donor with basal cell carcinoma. CDR3 coding DNA: TGCAGCGTTTGTCAGGGGGTCGCTGAAGCTTTCTTT. Its protein product is CSVCQGVAEAFF.